Listed below are T cell receptor beta chains from one sample, sequenced in a study of cytomegalovirus exposure and HLA in healthy donors. Libraries were prepared by immunoSEQ multiplex PCR; TCRdb keeps only in-frame clonotypes and omits some of them. This repertoire shows approximately 140,000 clones, approximately 77% found once; its top ten account for 0.94%. The source material was PBMCs. The receptors stem from a woman aged 55 to 70 in good health and CMV-seronegative. Both conserved end residues are part of each CDR3. D genes are given only for firm matches. Size tells how often a clone was seen (once, few, many) or the class of an expanded clone, and some rows leave it out.

NA	TRBV15	TRBJ2-1	TRBD1	TGTGCCACCACCGACCGGGACAGGGGGCACAATGAGCAGTTCTTC	CATTDRDRGHNEQFF
NA	TRBV27	TRBJ1-5	NA	TGTGCCAGCAGTCTAGGCATCGATCAGCCCCAGCATTTT	CASSLGIDQPQHF
few	TRBV6-1	TRBJ2-7	TRBD1	TGTGCCACGACAGGGGCCTCCTACGAGCAGTACTTC	CATTGASYEQYF
NA	TRBV19	TRBJ2-3	TRBD1	TGTGCCACAGGGTACAGGGGCGCAACAGATACGCAGTATTTT	CATGYRGATDTQYF
NA	TRBV9	TRBJ1-2	NA	TGTGCCAGCAGCGTACCAGGGGTGGACTATGGCTACACCTTC	CASSVPGVDYGYTF
NA	TRBV27	TRBJ1-1	TRBD1	TGTGCCAGCAGCCACAGGGGATACACTGAAGCTTTCTTT	CASSHRGYTEAFF
NA	TRBV10-3	TRBJ2-7	TRBD2	TGTGCCATCAGTGACCGTGCAGGGACTAGCGGGGGGCTTCCCTACGAGCAGTACTTC	CAISDRAGTSGGLPYEQYF
NA	TRBV7-3	TRBJ2-1	TRBD2	TGTGCCAGCAGCCCCCTGGGGGGGGATTACAATGAGCAGTTCTTC	CASSPLGGDYNEQFF
NA	TRBV6-1	TRBJ2-1	TRBD2	TGTGCCAGCAGTGCAAGGACTAGCGGGAGGTCCCTCTCCTACAATGAGCAGTTCTTC	CASSARTSGRSLSYNEQFF
once	TRBV27	TRBJ1-6	NA	TGTGCCAGCAGCTTCCAGGCTTCCAGGGTTCCCCTCCACTTT	CASSFQASRVPLHF
NA	TRBV28	TRBJ1-3	TRBD1	TGTGCCAGCAGTTTAAGGGGGCAGGGTAAAAGAAACACCATATATTTT	CASSLRGQGKRNTIYF
NA	TRBV5-1	TRBJ2-3	TRBD2	TGCGCCAGCAGGCCCCAGCCAGCGGGAAGGGATACGCAGTATTTT	CASRPQPAGRDTQYF
NA	TRBV4-1	TRBJ2-7	NA	TGCGCCAGCAGCCCACGGCGGGACTACGAGCAGTACTTC	CASSPRRDYEQYF
NA	TRBV7-8	TRBJ2-5	NA	TGTGCCAGCAGCTTAGCTAAAACATCGGGGGAAGAGACCCAGTACTTC	CASSLAKTSGEETQYF
NA	TRBV9	TRBJ1-2	TRBD1	TGTGCCAGCAGCGTAGGGAAGGGGGCAAGGTATGGCTACACCTTC	CASSVGKGARYGYTF
NA	TRBV7-2	TRBJ2-7	TRBD1	TGTGCCAGCAAAAAAACCGGGACAGGGACCTACGAGCAGTACTTC	CASKKTGTGTYEQYF
NA	TRBV28	TRBJ2-1	NA	TGTGCCAGCAGTTCACCCTCCCGGAGTCGGAACCCCGATGAGCAGTTCTTC	CASSSPSRSRNPDEQFF
NA	TRBV2	TRBJ1-2	TRBD1	TGTGCCAGCCTCGGGGACAGACTAATTTCCAACTATGGCTACACCTTC	CASLGDRLISNYGYTF
NA	TRBV7-6	TRBJ2-5	NA	TGTGCCAGCAGCTTATTAGACCAAGAGACCCAGTACTTC	CASSLLDQETQYF
NA	TRBV7-3	TRBJ2-5	TRBD2	TGTGCCAGCAGCTTAACGTCCACTAGCGGGGGGGCAGGCGAGGCCCAGTACTTC	CASSLTSTSGGAGEAQYF